These T cell receptor beta chains were read from a single sample in a study of neurological immune-mediated disorders. Via MiXCR, TCRdb re-called the 5' RACE reads, giving one row per CDR3 protein. The data contain about 48,000 distinct CDR3 sequences, 9% to 12% of them seen just once; the ten biggest clones take up about 20%. Sequencing was done on a sample of PBMCs. The receptors were gathered from a woman aged 40 to 50 with HTLV-1-associated myelopathy (HAM/TSP). Each CDR3 is given with its conserved first and last residue. Each record gives: V gene, D gene, J gene, clone size, CDR3 DNA, CDR3 protein. D genes are given only for firm matches. Not all rows give a size; the values are once, few, many and, for expanded clones, a class.

TRBV5-1	TRBD1	TRBJ2-3	NA	TGCGCCAGCAGCCTGGGACAGGGGGGGGCAGATACGCAGTATTTT	CASSLGQGGADTQYF
TRBV20-1	NA	TRBJ2-3	few	TGCAGTGCTAGGGAGATTACTAGCACAGATACGCAGTATTTT	CSAREITSTDTQYF
TRBV20-1	NA	TRBJ1-4	NA	TGCAGTGCTCCTGGACCTAATGAAAAACTGTTTTTT	CSAPGPNEKLFF
TRBV6-5	TRBD1	TRBJ2-7	many	TGTGCCAGCAGTTACAGAGGGGGCCCCTACGAGCAGTACTTC	CASSYRGGPYEQYF
TRBV27	NA	TRBJ2-2	many	TGTGCCAGCAGTTTATCCGGCGGGGAGCTGTTTTTT	CASSLSGGELFF
TRBV20-1	NA	TRBJ2-3	many	TGCAGTGCTAGGGACAGTAGCACAGATACGCAGTATTTT	CSARDSSTDTQYF
TRBV15	NA	TRBJ1-6	many	TGTGCCACCAGCAGCAAGGACGGGTATAATTCACCCCTCCACTTT	CATSSKDGYNSPLHF
TRBV4-1	NA	TRBJ1-1	many	TGCGCCAGCAGCCACCCCTCAGGGTGGGTGAACACTGAAGCTTTCTTT	CASSHPSGWVNTEAFF
TRBV10-3	NA	TRBJ2-3	many	TGTGCCATCTCACAGGGGGGGACAGATACGCAGTATTTT	CAISQGGTDTQYF
TRBV7-2	TRBD1	TRBJ1-4	many	TGTGCCAGCAGCGGGGACAGTGAAAAACTGTTTTTT	CASSGDSEKLFF
TRBV20-1	NA	TRBJ2-1	many	TGCAGTGCTGGGCCCCTTCGCGACTCCTACAATGAGCAGTTCTTC	CSAGPLRDSYNEQFF